This T cell receptor (beta chain) was obtained from a study of CD8+CD57+ T cells in acquired aplastic anemia. The sample holds one count of this clonotype. Germline V gene sequence: CDR1 SQVTM, CDR2 ANQGSEA. Deletions cut 5 bases from V and 2 bases from J, with 9 bases between. The length of the CDR3 is 12 residues. According to the study, genomic DNA was the template for TCR beta VDJ and CDR3 profiling. TCRdb reanalysed the reads using MiXCR and keeps one entry per CDR3 protein. The sample has 50,000 to 65,000 distinct CDR3 sequences; around 57% are singletons. Selection for sequencing was limited to patients who had shown CD8+CD57+ cell expansion by flow cytometry.

This receptor was identified in a human donor with aplastic anemia. Sequenced sample: sorted CD4+, CD8+, or CD8+CD57+ T cells (not recorded which) from PBMCs. The chain joins TRBV29-1 to TRBJ2-5; D gene ambiguous. CDR3 in DNA: TGCAGCGTTCCGACAAGGCAAGAGACCCAGTACTTC. Its protein product is CSVPTRQETQYF.